These 2 T cell receptor beta chains were sequenced from one sample in a study of blood T cell repertoires in COVID-19. The assay was immunoSEQ multiplex PCR, and TCRdb's table has in-frame clones only and misses some. The sample lists around 190,000 clones; around 86% were seen once. Sequencing was carried out using peripheral blood. The receptors shown here come from a woman between 65 and 79 years old with COVID-19, enrolled during active disease.

There are many counts of this clone. V gene TRBV7-9 combines with J gene TRBJ2-7; 7 bases fit TRBD1. V was clipped by 5 bases and J by 2 bases; unmatched bases: 6. From germline, CDR1 is SEHNR and CDR2 FQNEAQ (reference sequence). The CDR3 length is 14 residues. In DNA form, the CDR3 reads TGTGCCAGCAGCCAGCAACAGGGGCCCTACGAGCAGTACTTC. Its protein product is CASSQQQGPYEQYF.

The chain combines TRBV6-2 or TRBV6-3 with TRBJ1-1; D possibly corresponds to TRBD1 (6 bases). V dropped 2 bases and J dropped 0 bases, with 22 bases sitting between them. The germline V gene has CDR1 MNHEY and CDR2 SVGEGT. This CDR3 has 19 amino acids. The CDR3 bases are TGTGCCAGCAGTTACGCTTTGTATGCTCAGGGGCCTTTGAACACTGAAGCTTTCTTT. It yields the protein CASSYALYAQGPLNTEAFF.